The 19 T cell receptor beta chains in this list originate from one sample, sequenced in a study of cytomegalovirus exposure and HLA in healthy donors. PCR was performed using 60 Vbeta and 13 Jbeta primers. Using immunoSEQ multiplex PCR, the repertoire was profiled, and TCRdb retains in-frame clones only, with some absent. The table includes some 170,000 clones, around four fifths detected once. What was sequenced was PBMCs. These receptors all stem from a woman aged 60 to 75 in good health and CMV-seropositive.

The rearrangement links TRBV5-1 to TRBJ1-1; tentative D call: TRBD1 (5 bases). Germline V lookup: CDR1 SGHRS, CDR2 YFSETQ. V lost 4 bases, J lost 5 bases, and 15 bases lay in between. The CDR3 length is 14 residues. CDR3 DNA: TGCGCCAGCAGCCCCTTCGGGGGAGAGACTGAAGCTTTCTTT. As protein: CASSPFGGETEAFF.

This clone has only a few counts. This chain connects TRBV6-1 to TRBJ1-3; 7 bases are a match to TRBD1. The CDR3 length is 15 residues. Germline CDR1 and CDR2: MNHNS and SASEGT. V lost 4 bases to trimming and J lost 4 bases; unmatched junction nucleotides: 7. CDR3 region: CASSVTQGVGNTIYF. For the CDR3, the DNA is TGTGCCAGCAGTGTTACGCAGGGGGTCGGAAACACCATATATTTT.

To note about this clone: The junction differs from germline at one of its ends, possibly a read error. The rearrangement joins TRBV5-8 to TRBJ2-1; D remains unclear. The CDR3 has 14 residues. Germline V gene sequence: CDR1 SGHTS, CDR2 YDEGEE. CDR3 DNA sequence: TGTGCCAGCAGCCACGGGTCGTTACCGGCCTTGGCGGTCTTC. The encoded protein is CASSHGSLPALAVF.

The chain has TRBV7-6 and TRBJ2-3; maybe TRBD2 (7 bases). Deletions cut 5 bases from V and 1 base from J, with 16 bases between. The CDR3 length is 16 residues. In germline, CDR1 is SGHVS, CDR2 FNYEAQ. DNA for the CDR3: TGTGCCAGCAGCCCTTCTGGGGGGGCCGGCACAGATACGCAGTATTTT. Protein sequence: CASSPSGGAGTDTQYF.

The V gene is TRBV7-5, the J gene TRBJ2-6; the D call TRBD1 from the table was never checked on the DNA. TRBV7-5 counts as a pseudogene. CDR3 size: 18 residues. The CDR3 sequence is CARSPGQGLAAGANGLTF. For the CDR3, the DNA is TGTGCCAGAAGCCCGGGACAGGGCCTAGCAGCTGGGGCCAACGGCCTGACTTTC.

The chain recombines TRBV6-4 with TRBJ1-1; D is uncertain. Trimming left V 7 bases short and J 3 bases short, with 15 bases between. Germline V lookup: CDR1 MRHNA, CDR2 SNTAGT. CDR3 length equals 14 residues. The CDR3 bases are TGTGCCAGCACCGCCGAGGGCGGGGACACTGAAGCTTTCTTT. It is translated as CASTAEGGDTEAFF.

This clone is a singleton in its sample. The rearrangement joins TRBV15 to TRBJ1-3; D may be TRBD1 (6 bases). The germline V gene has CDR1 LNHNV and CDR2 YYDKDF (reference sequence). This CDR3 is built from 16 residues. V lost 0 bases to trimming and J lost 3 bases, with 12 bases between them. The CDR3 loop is CATSRDTGRGGNTIYF. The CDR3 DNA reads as TGTGCCACCAGCAGAGATACGGGCAGGGGTGGAAACACCATATATTTT.

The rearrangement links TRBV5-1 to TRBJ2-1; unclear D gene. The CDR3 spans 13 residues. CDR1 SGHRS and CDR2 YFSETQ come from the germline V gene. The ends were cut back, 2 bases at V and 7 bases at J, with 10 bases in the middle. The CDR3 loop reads CASSFSDKNEQFF. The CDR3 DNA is TGCGCCAGCAGCTTTTCCGACAAGAATGAGCAGTTCTTC.

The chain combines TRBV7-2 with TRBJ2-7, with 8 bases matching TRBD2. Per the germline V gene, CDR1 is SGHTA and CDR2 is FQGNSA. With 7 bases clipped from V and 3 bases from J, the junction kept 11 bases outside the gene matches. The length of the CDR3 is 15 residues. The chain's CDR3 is CASTQGRGVVYEQYF. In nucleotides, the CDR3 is TGTGCCAGCACCCAGGGGCGGGGGGTTGTCTACGAGCAGTACTTC.

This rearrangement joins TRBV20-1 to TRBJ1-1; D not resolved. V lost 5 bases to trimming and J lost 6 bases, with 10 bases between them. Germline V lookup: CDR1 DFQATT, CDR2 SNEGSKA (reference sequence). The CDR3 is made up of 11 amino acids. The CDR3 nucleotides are TGCAGTGCTTCTCACGGTCCTGAAGCTTTCTTT. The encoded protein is CSASHGPEAFF.

CDR3 amino acids: CASSPGVYNEQFF. DNA for the CDR3: TGTGCCAGCAGCCCAGGGGTGTACAATGAGCAGTTCTTC. The chain employs TRBV28 and TRBJ2-1, with D possibly TRBD1 on 6 matching bases. Per the germline V gene, CDR1 is MDHEN and CDR2 is SYDVKM. The CDR3 runs to 13 residues. Trimming cost V 6 bases and J 4 bases, with 10 bases left between them.

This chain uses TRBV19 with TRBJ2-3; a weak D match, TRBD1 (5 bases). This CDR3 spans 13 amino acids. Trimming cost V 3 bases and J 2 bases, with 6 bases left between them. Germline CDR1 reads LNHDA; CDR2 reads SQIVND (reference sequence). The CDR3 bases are TGTGCCAGTAGTATGACAGTCACAGATACGCAGTATTTT. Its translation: CASSMTVTDTQYF.

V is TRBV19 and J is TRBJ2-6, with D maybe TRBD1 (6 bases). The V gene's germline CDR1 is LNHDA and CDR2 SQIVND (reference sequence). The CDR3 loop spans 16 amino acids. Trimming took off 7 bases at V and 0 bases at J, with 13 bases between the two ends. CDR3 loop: CASNRESISGANVLTF. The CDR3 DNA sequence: TGTGCCAGTAACAGGGAATCAATCTCTGGGGCCAACGTCCTGACTTTC.

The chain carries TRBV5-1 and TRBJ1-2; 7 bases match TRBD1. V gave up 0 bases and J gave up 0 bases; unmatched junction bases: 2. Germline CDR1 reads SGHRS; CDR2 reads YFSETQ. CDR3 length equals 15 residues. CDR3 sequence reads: CASSLETGANYGYTF. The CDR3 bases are TGCGCCAGCAGCTTGGAAACAGGGGCTAACTATGGCTACACCTTC.

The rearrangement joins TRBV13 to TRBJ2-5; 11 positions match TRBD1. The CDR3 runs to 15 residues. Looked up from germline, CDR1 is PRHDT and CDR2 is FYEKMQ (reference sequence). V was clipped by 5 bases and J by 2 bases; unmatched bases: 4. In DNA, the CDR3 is TGTGCCAGCAGCGTCGGGACAGGGGGACAAGAGACCCAGTACTTC. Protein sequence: CASSVGTGGQETQYF. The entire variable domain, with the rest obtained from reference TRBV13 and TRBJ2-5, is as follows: AAGVIQSPRHLIKEKRETATLKCYPIPRHDTVYWYQQGPGQDPQFLISFYEKMQSDKGSIPDRFSAQQFSDYHSELNMSSLELGDSALYFCASSVGTGGQETQYFGPGTRLLVL.

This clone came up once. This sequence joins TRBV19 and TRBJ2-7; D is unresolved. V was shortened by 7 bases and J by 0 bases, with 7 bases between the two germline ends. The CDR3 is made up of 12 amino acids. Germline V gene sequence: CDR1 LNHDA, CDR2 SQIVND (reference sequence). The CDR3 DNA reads TGTGCCAGTATGGCACACTCCTACGAGCAGTACTTC. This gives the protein CASMAHSYEQYF. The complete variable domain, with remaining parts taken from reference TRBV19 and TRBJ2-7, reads DGGITQSPKYLFRKEGQNVTLSCEQNLNHDAMYWYRQDPGQGLRLIYYSQIVNDFQKGDIAEGYSVSREKKESFPLTVTSAQKNPTAFYLCASMAHSYEQYFGPGTRLTVT.

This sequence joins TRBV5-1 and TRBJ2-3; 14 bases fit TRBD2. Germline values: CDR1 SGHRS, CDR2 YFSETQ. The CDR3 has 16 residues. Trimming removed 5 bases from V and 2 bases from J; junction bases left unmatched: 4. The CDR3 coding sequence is TGCGCCAGCAGGGGACTAGCGGGAGCGACCACAGATACGCAGTATTTT. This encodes CASRGLAGATTDTQYF. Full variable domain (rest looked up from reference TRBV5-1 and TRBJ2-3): KAGVTQTPRYLIKTRGQQVTLSCSPISGHRSVSWYQQTPGQGLQFLFEYFSETQRNKGNFPGRFSGRQFSNSRSEMNVSTLELGDSALYLCASRGLAGATTDTQYFGPGTRLTVL.

CDR3 in amino acids: CASSQGQGGWGEQFF. The CDR3 nucleotides are TGTGCCAGCAGCCAAGGACAGGGCGGTTGGGGTGAGCAGTTCTTC. This sequence joins TRBV7-2 and TRBJ2-1; 8 nucleotides align to TRBD1. Trimming took 5 bases from V and 9 from J; bases not matched to a gene: 12. The germline V gene has CDR1 SGHTA and CDR2 FQGNSA. This CDR3 spans 15 amino acids.

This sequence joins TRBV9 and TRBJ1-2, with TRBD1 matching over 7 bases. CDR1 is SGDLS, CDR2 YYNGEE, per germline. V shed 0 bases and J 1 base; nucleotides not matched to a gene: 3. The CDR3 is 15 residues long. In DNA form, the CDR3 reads TGTGCCAGCAGCGTAGCGACAGGGTATAACTATGGCTACACCTTC. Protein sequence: CASSVATGYNYGYTF. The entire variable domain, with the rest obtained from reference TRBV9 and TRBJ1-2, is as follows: DSGVTQTPKHLITATGQRVTLRCSPRSGDLSVYWYQQSLDQGLQFLIQYYNGEERAKGNILERFSAQQFPDLHSELNLSSLELGDSALYFCASSVATGYNYGYTFGSGTRLTVV.